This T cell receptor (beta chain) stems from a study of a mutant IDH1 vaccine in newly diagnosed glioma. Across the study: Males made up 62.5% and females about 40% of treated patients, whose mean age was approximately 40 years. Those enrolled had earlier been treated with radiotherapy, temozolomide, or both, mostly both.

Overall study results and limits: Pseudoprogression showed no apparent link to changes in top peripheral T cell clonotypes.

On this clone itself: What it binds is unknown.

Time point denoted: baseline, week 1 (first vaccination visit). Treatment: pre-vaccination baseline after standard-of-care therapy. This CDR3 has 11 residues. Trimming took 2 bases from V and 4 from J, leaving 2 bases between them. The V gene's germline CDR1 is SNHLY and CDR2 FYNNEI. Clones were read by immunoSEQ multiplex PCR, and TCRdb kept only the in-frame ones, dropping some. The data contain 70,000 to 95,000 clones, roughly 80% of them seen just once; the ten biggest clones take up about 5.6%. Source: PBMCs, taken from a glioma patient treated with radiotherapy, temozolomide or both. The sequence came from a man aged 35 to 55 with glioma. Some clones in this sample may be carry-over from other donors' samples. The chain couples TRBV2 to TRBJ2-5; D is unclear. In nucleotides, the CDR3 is TGTGCCAGCAGTGAACCAGAGACCCAGTACTTC. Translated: CASSEPETQYF.